This entry features one TCR beta chain sequence. Its antigen is unknown. Per the germline V gene, CDR1 is SGHAT and CDR2 is FQNNGV. The CDR3 loop spans 16 amino acids. Trimming shortened V by 1 base and J by 8 bases, and 20 bases separated the two germline ends. The study sampled nominally healthy donors, though unrecorded immune exposures were likely. These data are taken from a study of cytomegalovirus exposure and HLA in healthy donors. Broader study findings: Most CMV-associated TCR beta chains were later found to appear HLA-restricted.

Amplification used 60 Vbeta primers and 13 Jbeta primers. Produced via immunoSEQ multiplex PCR; TCRdb's table is partial and in-frame only. This sample yields around 20,000 clones, of which more than 80% are seen a single time; 20% to 25% belongs to the top ten. The sequencing sample was made of PBMCs. The sequence was obtained from a human donor in good health. The chain links TRBV11-2 to TRBJ1-2; D may be TRBD1 (5 bases). CDR3 DNA sequence: TGTGCCAGCAGCTTAGCCCCCCCTAGGGGAGGGGAGGGCTACACCTTC. Protein sequence: CASSLAPPRGGEGYTF.